Each of the 18 T cell receptor beta chains below was sequenced from the same sample in a study of control samples from healthy donors and cancer patients. The data were produced by immunoSEQ multiplex PCR, yet TCRdb's version contains in-frame clones alone and is incomplete. This sample has roughly 190,000 clones, with roughly nine tenths found just once. The sequenced material came from blood. These receptors all stem from a woman in her twenties or thirties in good health.

V usage is TRBV7-9 and J usage is TRBJ1-1; 7 nucleotides agree with TRBD1. This CDR3 has 14 residues. V gave up 2 bases and J gave up 1 base; unmatched junction bases: 1. The germline CDR1 and CDR2 sequences are SEHNR and FQNEAQ (reference sequence). The CDR3 DNA reads as TGTGCCAGCAGCTTACAGGGGGGGAACACTGAAGCTTTCTTT. It yields the protein CASSLQGGNTEAFF.

For this clone: This CDR3 is also generated by other DNA sequences in the sample. The rearrangement joins TRBV15 to TRBJ1-5, with no clear D. Trimming stripped 9 bases from V and 7 bases from J, with 13 bases between. Germline CDR1 reads LNHNV; CDR2 reads YYDKDF (reference sequence). The CDR3 runs to 12 residues. CDR3 coding DNA: TGTGCCACAAGTAGGGTCGGGCAGCCCCAGCATTTT. This translates into CATSRVGQPQHF.

In its sample, this clone was seen once. J is TRBJ2-1 and V is TRBV4-2; 10 bases align to TRBD2. The CDR3 consists of 16 residues. Germline-derived CDR1 and CDR2 are LGHNA and YNFKEQ. Trimming at V came to 0 bases and at J to 7 bases, leaving 6 bases not matched to a gene. CDR3 in DNA: TGTGCCAGCAGCCAAGAGTGGACAGCGGGAGGGAATGAGCAGTTCTTC. Protein sequence: CASSQEWTAGGNEQFF.

This chain links TRBV29-1 with TRBJ2-1, with 7 nucleotides matching TRBD1. The J segment lost 3 bases and the V segment lost 4 bases, leaving 3 bases of the junction unmatched. Germline CDR1 reads SQVTM; CDR2 reads ANQGSEA. The CDR3 runs 13 residues. CDR3 loop: CSVGTGRYNEQFF. CDR3 nucleotide sequence: TGCAGCGTTGGGACAGGCCGCTACAATGAGCAGTTCTTC.

The chain carries TRBV10-1 and TRBJ1-1, with 11 bases lining up with TRBD1. Germline V lookup: CDR1 WNHNN, CDR2 SYGVQD (reference sequence). The junction had 9 bases not matched to a gene; V was cut back by 6 bases and J by 0 bases. CDR3 length: 17 amino acids. In DNA form, the CDR3 reads TGCGCCAGCAGCCCCACGGACAGGGGGCCCATGAACACTGAAGCTTTCTTT. This encodes CASSPTDRGPMNTEAFF.

The chain recombines TRBV5-1 with TRBJ2-5, with 14 nucleotides matching TRBD2. The CDR3 is 15 amino acids. With 3 bases clipped from V and 5 bases from J, the junction kept 3 bases outside the gene matches. The germline V gene has CDR1 SGHRS and CDR2 YFSETQ. CDR3 coding DNA: TGCGCCAGCAGCTCCCGGACTAGCGGGGGGGAGACCCAGTACTTC. This encodes CASSSRTSGGETQYF.

This clone was counted a few times. The chain combines TRBV6-4 with TRBJ2-1; 10 nucleotides align to TRBD2. Germline values: CDR1 MRHNA, CDR2 SNTAGT. The length of the CDR3 is 15 residues. V lost 3 bases to trimming and J lost 2 bases; unmatched junction nucleotides: 1. The chain's CDR3 is CASSETSGTYNEQFF. CDR3 coding DNA: TGTGCCAGCAGTGAAACTAGCGGGACCTACAATGAGCAGTTCTTC.

This clone came up once. The J gene is TRBJ2-7, the V gene TRBV30; 9 bases agree with TRBD1. The length of the CDR3 is 14 residues. Germline V lookup: CDR1 GTSNPN, CDR2 SVGIG (reference sequence). The J segment lost 3 bases and the V segment lost 1 base, leaving 4 bases of the junction unmatched. In DNA, the CDR3 is TGTGCCTGGAGTGCCGGGACAGGGTTCTACGAGCAGTACTTC. Its translation is CAWSAGTGFYEQYF.

The V gene is TRBV13, the J gene TRBJ1-5; perhaps TRBD1 as D (5 bases). Per the germline V gene, CDR1 is PRHDT and CDR2 is FYEKMQ (reference sequence). V shed 0 bases and J shed 0 bases, with 9 bases lying between them. The length of the CDR3 is 16 residues. DNA of the CDR3: TGTGCCAGCAGCTTAGGCCCAGGGTATAGCAATCAGCCCCAGCATTTT. Translating gives CASSLGPGYSNQPQHF.

V usage is TRBV2 and J usage is TRBJ2-2, with 9 bases fitting TRBD1. This CDR3 has 14 residues. Germline V gene data show CDR1 as SNHLY and CDR2 as FYNNEI. J gave up 5 bases and V 6 bases, and 4 bases lay outside the gene matches. Here the CDR3 DNA reads TGTGCCAGCAGGGGGGACAGGGTGACCGGGGAGCTGTTTTTT. It yields the protein CASRGDRVTGELFF.

V usage is TRBV27 and J usage is TRBJ1-5; D call uncertain. This CDR3 region has 12 residues. Trimming shortened V by 4 bases and J by 4 bases, and 5 bases separated the two germline ends. Germline V gene data show CDR1 as MNHEY and CDR2 as SMNVEV (reference sequence). This chain's CDR3 is CASSSGNQPQHF. CDR3 sequence (DNA): TGTGCCAGCAGTTCCGGGAATCAGCCCCAGCATTTT.

The chain joins TRBV7-9 to TRBJ1-5, with D maybe TRBD1 (6 bases). Germline V gene data show CDR1 as SEHNR and CDR2 as FQNEAQ (reference sequence). The CDR3 length is 12 residues. The V end was cut by 5 bases, the J end by 6 bases, with 8 bases between. CDR3 sequence (DNA): TGTGCCAGCAGCATAGGGGGTCAGCCCCAGCATTTT. Translation gives CASSIGGQPQHF.

The rearrangement links TRBV2 to TRBJ2-5, with 8 bases that match TRBD1. This CDR3 comprises 13 residues. Germline loops: CDR1 SNHLY, CDR2 FYNNEI. Germline trimming cut 7 bases from V and 5 bases from J; bases unmatched to any gene: 6. CDR3 loop: CASNRQGTETQYF. The CDR3 nucleotides are TGTGCCAGCAACCGACAGGGGACGGAGACCCAGTACTTC. The full variable domain, in which reference TRBV2 and TRBJ2-5 provide the parts outside the CDR3, is EPEVTQTPSHQVTQMGQEVILRCVPISNHLYFYWYRQILGQKVEFLVSFYNNEISEKSEIFDDQFSVERPDGSNFTLKIRSTKLEDSAMYFCASNRQGTETQYFGPGTRLLVL.

V is TRBV19 and J is TRBJ1-2; tentatively, D is TRBD1 (5 bases). The germline V gene has CDR1 LNHDA and CDR2 SQIVND (reference sequence). The V gene lost 5 bases and the J gene lost 0 bases, with 13 bases spanning the gap. The CDR3 is 15 amino acids. The CDR3 sequence: CASSPFGTPNYGYTF. The CDR3 DNA reads TGTGCCAGTAGTCCGTTCGGGACCCCTAACTATGGCTACACCTTC.

The rearrangement joins TRBV5-1 to TRBJ2-3, with 7 nucleotides matching TRBD1. The junction had 7 bases not matched to a gene; V was cut back by 1 base and J by 2 bases. The CDR3 is made up of 16 amino acids. CDR1 is SGHRS and CDR2 is YFSETQ in the germline V gene. Written as DNA, the CDR3 is TGCGCCAGCAGCTTGAGGGGACAGAGTTTCACAGATACGCAGTATTTT. Translated: CASSLRGQSFTDTQYF.

This clone has ten or more counts. V is TRBV3-1 (or the pseudogene TRBV3-2) and J is TRBJ1-4; D not certain. Germline CDR1 is LGHDT and CDR2 is YNNKEL (reference sequence). The V and J ends lost 2 bases and 2 bases respectively, with 9 bases between them. This CDR3 has 15 residues. This CDR3 reads CASSQFGWTNEKLFF. CDR3 DNA: TGTGCCAGCAGCCAATTCGGGTGGACTAATGAAAAACTGTTTTTT.

The genes are TRBV19 and TRBJ1-2, with D unresolved. The CDR3 has 11 amino acids. Trimming left V 6 bases short and J 1 base short, with 3 bases between. Per germline, CDR1 LNHDA and CDR2 SQIVND (reference sequence). The CDR3 sequence: CASRGNYGYTF. CDR3 DNA: TGTGCCAGTAGGGGTAACTATGGCTACACCTTC.

The genes are TRBV19 and TRBJ1-5; D is uncertain. With 5 bases removed from V and 4 bases from J, the gap between germline ends came to 6 bases. The CDR3 covers 12 residues. CDR1 LNHDA and CDR2 SQIVND come from the germline V gene (reference sequence). The CDR3 here is CASSPQNQPQHF. The DNA of the CDR3 is TGTGCCAGTAGTCCACAGAATCAGCCCCAGCATTTT. Full variable domain (missing parts from reference TRBV19 and TRBJ1-5): DGGITQSPKYLFRKEGQNVTLSCEQNLNHDAMYWYRQDPGQGLRLIYYSQIVNDFQKGDIAEGYSVSREKKESFPLTVTSAQKNPTAFYLCASSPQNQPQHFGDGTRLSIL.